Listed here is a single T cell receptor (beta chain). The junction departs from the called germline gene at one end, perhaps through a read error. Germline V gene lookup returns CDR1 SGHNT and CDR2 YYREEE (reference sequence). The CDR3 contains 15 residues. This record belongs to a study of early T cells in non-severe SARS-CoV-2 infection. In TCRdb, the 5' RACE reads were re-called with MiXCR into one record per CDR3 protein. The repertoire consists of 65,000 to 85,000 distinct CDR3 sequences, with around a tenth occurring once and the leading ten covering roughly 3.8%. This chain connects TRBV5-4 to TRBJ2-3; TRBD1 aligns across 8 bases. This receptor was obtained from an adult who was a healthcare worker with PCR-confirmed SARS-CoV-2 infection or an uninfected control (not recorded which). The source material was whole blood. CDR3 residues: CANSSNPTGVDTQYF. The CDR3 DNA is TGTGCCAACAGCTCCAACCCGACAGGGGTAGATACGCAGTATTTT.